Listed here are 5 T cell receptor beta chains from one sample, sequenced in a study of blood T cell repertoires in COVID-19. Profiled with immunoSEQ multiplex PCR; TCRdb holds only in-frame clones, not every one. Of 150,000 to 200,000 clones listed, under 85% are singletons. Sequenced material: peripheral blood. Receptors originate from a man aged 65 to 79 with acute or convalescent COVID-19.

This chain uses TRBV29-1 with TRBJ2-7; 8 positions match TRBD1. V gave up 6 bases and J gave up 4 bases; unmatched junction bases: 5. Germline V gives CDR1 SQVTM, CDR2 ANQGSEA. The CDR3 extends over 12 amino acids. The CDR3 loop is CSVLTGGYEQYF. The DNA of the CDR3 is TGCAGCGTACTAACAGGGGGGTACGAGCAGTACTTC.

J is TRBJ2-5 and V is TRBV6-4, with 12 nucleotides matching TRBD2. Germline loops: CDR1 MRHNA, CDR2 SNTAGT. The CDR3 runs 14 residues. V shed 5 bases, J shed 5 bases, and the junction held 3 bases outside the gene matches. Written as DNA, the CDR3 is TGTGCCAGCAGTCTAGCGGGGGGGCAGGAGACCCAGTACTTC. This sequence encodes CASSLAGGQETQYF.

The chain has TRBV11-2 and TRBJ2-2, with D possibly matching TRBD1 (5 bases). The ends were cut back, 4 bases at V and 2 bases at J, with 8 bases in the middle. Germline loops: CDR1 SGHAT, CDR2 FQNNGV. This CDR3 comprises 14 residues. CDR3 nucleotide sequence: TGTGCCAGCAGCTACGGACACAACACCGGGGAGCTGTTTTTT. As protein: CASSYGHNTGELFF.

CDR3 sequence (DNA): TGTGCCAGCAGTCGGTCATGGGACAGGGGAGCCGAGCAGTACTTC. Amino acid sequence: CASSRSWDRGAEQYF. The chain recombines TRBV6-5 with TRBJ2-7, with 10 bases fitting TRBD1. This CDR3 contains 15 residues. J lost 6 bases, V lost 5 bases, and 10 bases had no gene match. The germline V gene encodes CDR1 MNHEY and CDR2 SVGAGI.

The chain uses TRBV5-1 and TRBJ2-3; 12 nucleotides match TRBD2. Germline V lookup: CDR1 SGHRS, CDR2 YFSETQ. The length of the CDR3 is 17 residues. The V and J ends lost 2 bases and 1 base, in that order; junction bases with no gene match: 5. CDR3 nucleotides: TGCGCCAGCAGCTTCTCAAGACTAGCGGGGGGCACAGATACGCAGTATTTT. It yields the protein CASSFSRLAGGTDTQYF.